This T cell receptor (beta chain) came from a study of cytomegalovirus exposure and HLA in healthy donors. Notes on the study in general: When a later analysis was performed, an Asian-associated ancestry cluster reportedly had fewer N-insertions than the approximately 600-donor mean. Previous analysis showed most TCR beta V segments were productive about 87% or about 30% of the time. A later analysis found common viral pathogens apparently linked to several of the most significant clusters. Using the classifier, cytomegalovirus status was reportedly diagnosed with high specificity and sensitivity.

Germline V gene data show CDR1 as MNHNS and CDR2 as SASEGT. CDR3 length: 14 residues. V lost 3 bases, J lost 5 bases, and 11 bases lay in between. The PCR used 60 Vbeta and 13 Jbeta primers. TCRdb's copy holds only in-frame clones and misses some; the assay was immunoSEQ multiplex PCR. Of 70,000 to 100,000 clones listed, approximately 80% are singletons. As for this clone: What it binds is unknown.

Material for sequencing was PBMCs. This clonotype originated in a woman aged 45 to 65 in good health and CMV-seropositive. The chain has TRBV6-1 and TRBJ2-1; D is perhaps TRBD2 (6 bases). CDR3 bases: TGTGCCAGCAGTGAGGCGGGACGGAACAATGAGCAGTTCTTC. It yields the protein CASSEAGRNNEQFF.